One sample yielded the 17 T cell receptor beta chains listed below, sequenced in a study of blood T cell repertoires in COVID-19. Here immunoSEQ multiplex PCR was the method, and the copy in TCRdb shows in-frame clones only, minus some. The sample holds over 350,000 clones, around 90% seen once. Sequencing was done on a sample of PBMCs or T cells enriched from blood (not recorded which). The receptors were sampled from a woman aged 18-30 years with acute COVID-19.

The rearrangement uses TRBV20-1 and TRBJ1-5, with TRBD1 as a possible D gene (6 bases). The CDR3 is 14 residues long. Trimming took 3 bases from V and 0 from J, leaving 9 bases between them. CDR1 and CDR2 from the germline V gene are DFQATT and SNEGSKA (reference sequence). CDR3 nucleotide sequence: TGCAGTGCTAGTAGGGGGTTTAGCAATCAGCCCCAGCATTTT. Translation: CSASRGFSNQPQHF.

The rearrangement joins TRBV30 to TRBJ1-2, with 9 bases fitting TRBD1. Germline CDR1 is GTSNPN and CDR2 is SVGIG (reference sequence). The CDR3 sequence is 13 residues long. Trimming cost V 4 bases and J 7 bases; bases outside gene matches: 7. The CDR3 sequence is CAWTKQGAPGYTF. In DNA, the CDR3 is TGTGCCTGGACGAAACAGGGGGCGCCTGGCTACACCTTC.

This clone appeared a single time. The rearrangement uses TRBV6-6 and TRBJ1-5, with 8 positions matching TRBD1. This CDR3 has 15 residues. With 7 bases clipped from V and 5 bases from J, the junction kept 10 bases outside the gene matches. Germline loops: CDR1 MNHNY, CDR2 SVGAGI (reference sequence). The DNA of the CDR3 is TGTGCCAGCAAGCTTTTAGCAGGGGGCGATCAGCCCCAGCATTTT. This sequence encodes CASKLLAGGDQPQHF.

This chain joins TRBV28 and TRBJ2-1; 10 nucleotides agree with TRBD1. CDR1 and CDR2 from the germline V gene are MDHEN and SYDVKM. The J segment lost 6 bases and the V segment lost 4 bases, leaving 0 bases of the junction unmatched. The CDR3 sequence is 13 residues long. The CDR3 DNA is TGTGCCAGCAGTTGGACAGGGGGCAATGAGCAGTTCTTC. This encodes CASSWTGGNEQFF. The whole variable domain, filled in from reference TRBV28 and TRBJ2-1, reads DVKVTQSSRYLVKRTGEKVFLECVQDMDHENMFWYRQDPGLGLRLIYFSYDVKMKEKGDIPEGYSVSREKKERFSLILESASTNQTSMYLCASSWTGGNEQFFGPGTRLTVL.

The J gene is TRBJ1-5, the V gene TRBV3-1 (or the pseudogene TRBV3-2); D gene ambiguous. This CDR3 is built from 16 residues. V lost 1 base and J 4 bases, leaving 14 bases between the germline ends. Germline-derived CDR1 and CDR2 are LGHDT and YNNKEL (reference sequence). The CDR3 nucleotides read TGTGCCAGCAGCCAAGGAGGCGCGGGATTGAATCAGCCCCAGCATTTT. Encoded protein: CASSQGGAGLNQPQHF.

The chain recombines TRBV2 with TRBJ1-1; TRBD1 might be the D (6 bases). Trimming removed 7 bases at V and 9 bases at J, with 12 bases between. In germline, CDR1 is SNHLY, CDR2 FYNNEI. CDR3 length: 11 amino acids. The CDR3 loop reads CASTLGTQAFF. CDR3 in DNA: TGTGCCAGCACACTCGGGACACAAGCTTTCTTT.

CDR3 in DNA: TGTGCCAGCTCATCGAACAGGGGGTTCGAGCAGTACTTC. It is translated as CASSSNRGFEQYF. The chain couples TRBV18 to TRBJ2-7; TRBD1 aligns across 8 bases. Germline trimming cut 5 bases from V and 6 bases from J; bases unmatched to any gene: 6. Germline V CDR1 and CDR2: KGHSH, LQKENI. The CDR3 extends over 13 amino acids.

The chain combines TRBV7-8 with TRBJ2-7; the match to TRBD1 covers 10 bases. The CDR3 has 13 residues. The V segment lost 6 bases and the J segment 7 bases; nucleotides outside the gene matches: 6. The germline V gene has CDR1 SGHVS and CDR2 FQNEAQ. The CDR3 region is CASRLRTGGEQYF. The CDR3 nucleotides read TGTGCCAGCAGACTCCGGACAGGGGGGGAGCAGTACTTC.

The rearrangement uses TRBV2 and TRBJ2-7; a weak D match, TRBD1 (5 bases). Trimming stripped 0 bases from V and 6 bases from J, with 15 bases between. The CDR3 covers 15 residues. Germline loops: CDR1 SNHLY, CDR2 FYNNEI. The CDR3 nucleotides are TGTGCCAGCAGTGAAGCGTCGTTCCAGGGTATCGAGCAGTACTTC. Translated, it gives CASSEASFQGIEQYF.

This sequence joins TRBV28 and TRBJ2-7, with D possibly matching TRBD1 (5 bases). This CDR3 is built from 14 residues. With 5 bases removed from V and 2 bases from J, the gap between germline ends came to 13 bases. The germline CDR1 and CDR2 sequences are MDHEN and SYDVKM. CDR3 bases: TGTGCCAGCAGTCCTCGGACAAGCACCTACGAGCAGTACTTC. Its protein is CASSPRTSTYEQYF.

The CDR3 here is CASKPGQGGYNEQFF. The CDR3 nucleotides are TGTGCCAGCAAACCGGGACAGGGGGGGTACAATGAGCAGTTCTTC. The V call is TRBV6-5, the J call TRBJ2-1; 11 nucleotides agree with TRBD1. V lost 7 bases and J lost 4; bases outside the gene matches: 6. This CDR3 spans 15 amino acids. In germline, CDR1 is MNHEY, CDR2 SVGAGI.

CDR3 protein: CASSTSGGTNYGYTF. DNA for the CDR3: TGCGCCAGCAGTACCTCGGGGGGTACTAACTATGGCTACACCTTC. V usage is TRBV5-1 and J usage is TRBJ1-2, with a tentative D call TRBD1 (5 bases). From germline, CDR1 is SGHRS and CDR2 YFSETQ. Trimming removed 5 bases at V and 0 bases at J, with 14 bases between. CDR3 size: 15 residues.

In this sample, this clone turned up once. The rearrangement joins TRBV12-5 to TRBJ1-2, with D possibly being TRBD1 (6 bases). This CDR3 region has 19 residues. Looked up from germline, CDR1 is LGHNT and CDR2 is FRNRAP. V shed 1 base and J shed 5 bases, with 26 bases lying between them. CDR3 residues: CASGLASKGWGTQGYGYTF. CDR3 nucleotide sequence: TGTGCTAGTGGTTTGGCCTCCAAGGGGTGGGGAACCCAGGGGTATGGCTACACCTTC.

This chain links TRBV7-2 with TRBJ1-1; TRBD1 matches 9 bases. Germline values: CDR1 SGHTA, CDR2 FQGNSA. There are 16 residues in the CDR3. V lost 5 bases to trimming and J lost 4 bases; unmatched junction nucleotides: 11. The CDR3 sequence is CASSRGQGASGTEAFF. Written as DNA, the CDR3 is TGTGCCAGCAGCCGGGGACAGGGCGCATCGGGCACTGAAGCTTTCTTT.

This clone was observed a few times. This chain connects TRBV5-1 to TRBJ1-5; the D gene is possibly TRBD1 (6 bases). The CDR3 covers 13 residues. V was shortened by 0 bases and J by 12 bases, with 13 bases between the two germline ends. Germline loops: CDR1 SGHRS, CDR2 YFSETQ. The CDR3 nucleotides are TGCGCCAGCAGCTTGGACAGGGATGGGCACCAGCATTTT. Amino acids: CASSLDRDGHQHF.

The chain carries TRBV25-1 and TRBJ1-4; D gene unclear. V shed 3 bases and J shed 8 bases, with 13 bases lying between them. Per the germline V gene, CDR1 is MGHDK and CDR2 is SYGVNS. The CDR3 length is 14 residues. As DNA, the CDR3 is TGTGCCAGCAGTGACCGGGGTGTTGGAGAAAAACTGTTTTTT. As protein: CASSDRGVGEKLFF.

The chain uses TRBV19 and TRBJ1-2; D perhaps matches TRBD1 (6 bases). V lost 7 bases, J lost 9 bases, and 12 bases lay in between. The CDR3 spans 11 residues. Per the germline V gene, CDR1 is LNHDA and CDR2 is SQIVND (reference sequence). CDR3 region: CASTRQASYTF. The DNA of the CDR3 is TGTGCCAGTACCCGACAGGCTAGCTACACCTTC.